Following are 22 T cell receptor beta chains from one sample sequenced in a study of TIL therapy for anti-PD-1-resistant metastatic lung cancer. The time point: pre-treatment sample, taken before nivolumab and TIL therapy. The libraries were made with immunoSEQ v3. Some clones are missing from TCRdb's copy, which holds only in-frame ones; the method was immunoSEQ multiplex PCR. Among tens of thousands of clones, 79% were seen once, and the ten largest hold less than 15%. Sequences were derived from blood, sampled at baseline. The source is a man between 65 and 80 years old with non-small cell lung cancer.

The rearrangement uses TRBV7-2 and TRBJ2-7, with 14 bases aligning to TRBD2. The CDR3 is 19 residues long. Germline V lookup: CDR1 SGHTA, CDR2 FQGNSA. V was clipped by 3 bases and J by 0 bases; unmatched bases: 10. This chain's CDR3 is CASSFGTSGRRLNSYEQYF. The CDR3 DNA follows: TGTGCCAGCAGCTTCGGGACTAGCGGGAGAAGACTAAACTCCTACGAGCAGTACTTC. Looking up the rest from reference TRBV7-2 and TRBJ2-7 gives the full variable domain: GAGVSQSPSNKVTEKGKDVELRCDPISGHTALYWYRQSLGQGLEFLIYFQGNSAPDKSGLPSDRFSAERTGGSVSTLTIQRTQQEDSAVYLCASSFGTSGRRLNSYEQYFGPGTRLTVT.

The chain joins TRBV6-5 to TRBJ2-7; 11 bases are a match to TRBD1. V was pared by 2 bases and J by 7 bases, with 7 bases of the junction left unmatched. Germline CDR1 and CDR2: MNHEY and SVGAGI. The CDR3 has 15 amino acids. The CDR3 coding sequence is TGTGCCAGCAGTTACACCGGACAGGGGGCCGAGGAGCAGTACTTC. Protein: CASSYTGQGAEEQYF.

With regard to this clone: An end of the junction differs from the germline gene, which may be a read error. This chain's CDR3 is CASSEELGNTEAFF. CDR3 sequence (DNA): TGTGCCAGCAGCGAAGAACTGGGGAACACTGAAGCTTTCTTT. The rearrangement uses TRBV4-2 and TRBJ1-1; no definite D call. The germline gives CDR1 LGHNA, CDR2 YNFKEQ. The CDR3 loop spans 14 amino acids.

The chain has TRBV6-5 and TRBJ2-3; D gene unclear. This CDR3 comprises 13 residues. In germline, CDR1 is MNHEY, CDR2 SVGAGI. Trimming removed 4 bases from V and 2 bases from J, with 7 bases in between. DNA for the CDR3: TGTGCCAGCAGTTTCACTGACACAGATACGCAGTATTTT. Encoded protein: CASSFTDTDTQYF.

The CDR3 nucleotides are TGCGCCAGCAGCCCAGGACAGACAGATACGCAGTATTTT. Residues: CASSPGQTDTQYF. The rearrangement links TRBV5-1 to TRBJ2-3; TRBD1 is a possible D gene (6 bases). In germline, CDR1 is SGHRS, CDR2 YFSETQ. The CDR3 loop spans 13 amino acids. V was shortened by 4 bases and J by 3 bases, with 9 bases between the two germline ends.

The chain couples TRBV7-9 to TRBJ2-3; a weak D match, TRBD1 (6 bases). V shed 5 bases and J shed 8 bases, with 14 bases lying between them. CDR3 length equals 13 residues. The germline CDR1 and CDR2 sequences are SEHNR and FQNEAQ (reference sequence). CDR3 sequence reads: CASSPQIGGTQYF. The CDR3 coding sequence is TGTGCCAGCAGCCCCCAGATAGGGGGTACGCAGTATTTT.

This rearrangement joins TRBV5-1 to TRBJ2-1; TRBD2 aligns across 11 bases. Trimming removed 4 bases from V and 4 bases from J; junction bases left unmatched: 1. Germline V gene data show CDR1 as SGHRS and CDR2 as YFSETQ. This CDR3 has 14 residues. The CDR3 bases are TGCGCCAGCAGCAGACTAGCGGGGTACAATGAGCAGTTCTTC. It yields the protein CASSRLAGYNEQFF. The full variable domain, its missing parts supplied by reference TRBV5-1 and TRBJ2-1, is KAGVTQTPRYLIKTRGQQVTLSCSPISGHRSVSWYQQTPGQGLQFLFEYFSETQRNKGNFPGRFSGRQFSNSRSEMNVSTLELGDSALYLCASSRLAGYNEQFFGPGTRLTVL.

This clone showed up just a few times. V gene TRBV6-5 combines with J gene TRBJ2-5, with 9 positions matching TRBD2. V shed 7 bases, J shed 1 base, and the junction held 4 bases outside the gene matches. The CDR3 covers 14 residues. Germline assignment: CDR1 MNHEY and CDR2 SVGAGI. CDR3 sequence: CASTFSGSQETQYF. The DNA for the CDR3 is TGTGCCAGCACCTTTAGCGGGAGCCAAGAGACCCAGTACTTC.

The chain uses TRBV5-6 and TRBJ1-2; D is unclear. This CDR3 region has 11 residues. CDR1 SGHDT and CDR2 YYEEEE come from the germline V gene. Trimming took 1 base from V and 11 from J, leaving 9 bases between them. The CDR3 nucleotides are TGTGCCAGCAGCTTGCTCTTTGGGTACACCTTC. It codes for CASSLLFGYTF.

This chain uses TRBV6-6 with TRBJ2-7, with D perhaps matching TRBD1 (5 bases). This CDR3 has 15 amino acids. V was cut by 5 bases and J by 2 bases, with 16 bases left in between. Germline CDR1 and CDR2: MNHNY and SVGAGI (reference sequence). DNA of the CDR3: TGTGCCAGCAGTGATCAGGGATATGGGACCTACGAGCAGTACTTC. Its protein is CASSDQGYGTYEQYF.

The V call is TRBV11-3, the J call TRBJ2-7; 8 bases align to TRBD2. This CDR3 has 16 amino acids. Unmatched junction bases numbered 9, after V lost 0 bases and J lost 5 bases. Germline CDR1 is SGHNT and CDR2 is YENEEA. In DNA form, the CDR3 reads TGTGCCAGCAGCTTAGATCTAAGCGGGAGAGGGAACGAGCAGTACTTC. This encodes CASSLDLSGRGNEQYF.

The rearrangement joins TRBV6-1 to TRBJ2-5; possibly TRBD2 for D (6 bases). The CDR3 sequence is 15 residues long. Germline V gene data show CDR1 as MNHNS and CDR2 as SASEGT. V lost 2 bases and J 4 bases, leaving 14 bases between the germline ends. The CDR3 sequence is CASSEYPTSRETQYF. The CDR3 DNA is TGTGCCAGCAGTGAATACCCGACTAGTAGAGAGACCCAGTACTTC.

The rearrangement joins TRBV5-1 to TRBJ2-1; D possibly corresponds to TRBD2 (6 bases). CDR1 and CDR2 (germline): SGHRS, YFSETQ. CDR3 length: 14 residues. Trimming cost V 6 bases and J 8 bases, with 18 bases left between them. CDR3 DNA: TGCGCCAGCAACCTCAATGGGGGAGGTCATGAGCAGTTCTTC. Translation: CASNLNGGGHEQFF.

The chain combines TRBV19 with TRBJ2-6; D call uncertain. The CDR3 extends over 13 amino acids. The V gene's germline CDR1 is LNHDA and CDR2 SQIVND (reference sequence). The V end lost 5 bases, the J end lost 1 base, and 3 bases lay between the germline ends. This CDR3 is CASSASGANVLTF. CDR3 in DNA: TGTGCCAGTAGTGCTTCTGGGGCCAACGTCCTGACTTTC.

In this sample, this clone turned up a few times. The rearrangement links TRBV5-6 to TRBJ2-2; 8 nucleotides match TRBD2. The CDR3 runs to 17 residues. Germline V lookup: CDR1 SGHDT, CDR2 YYEEEE. V was clipped by 4 bases and J by 5 bases; unmatched bases: 13. The CDR3 loop is CASSRQSGGSGTGELFF. The CDR3 region has the DNA TGTGCCAGCAGCCGCCAAAGCGGGGGTTCTGGGACCGGGGAGCTGTTTTTT.

The V call is TRBV5-1, the J call TRBJ2-7; no firm D call. The V gene lost 3 bases and the J gene lost 3 bases, with 4 bases spanning the gap. CDR3 length equals 11 residues. Germline V gives CDR1 SGHRS, CDR2 YFSETQ. The CDR3 sequence: CASSSIYEQYF. The CDR3 DNA is TGCGCCAGCAGCTCGATCTACGAGCAGTACTTC.

The chain links TRBV6-5 to TRBJ2-1; possibly TRBD1 or TRBD2 for D (5 bases each). The CDR3 consists of 15 residues. The V end was cut by 2 bases, the J end by 8 bases, with 16 bases between. Germline V gene data show CDR1 as MNHEY and CDR2 as SVGAGI. DNA of the CDR3: TGTGCCAGCAGTTACGGGACCCCGAGGTTAGATGAGCAGTTCTTC. Its protein product is CASSYGTPRLDEQFF.

V usage is TRBV7-9 and J usage is TRBJ2-5, with 7 bases fitting TRBD2. The ends lost 4 bases at V and 3 bases at J; junction bases unmatched: 2. CDR1 is SEHNR, CDR2 FQNEAQ, per germline (reference sequence). This CDR3 spans 13 amino acids. The CDR3 sequence: CASSSSGEETQYF. In nucleotides, the CDR3 is TGTGCCAGCAGCTCTAGCGGAGAAGAGACCCAGTACTTC.

This clone has only a few counts. V usage is TRBV4-2 and J usage is TRBJ1-4; D not certain. The CDR3 runs 15 residues. V was pared by 2 bases and J by 4 bases, with 11 bases between. Germline V gives CDR1 LGHNA, CDR2 YNFKEQ. In DNA, the CDR3 is TGTGCCAGCAGCCAATTGAGACAAAGTAATGAAAAACTGTTTTTT. Translated, it gives CASSQLRQSNEKLFF.

The rearrangement uses TRBV6-5 and TRBJ2-1, with 10 bases lining up with TRBD2. The germline CDR1 and CDR2 sequences are MNHEY and SVGAGI. J was trimmed by 0 bases and V by 4 bases; bases with no gene match: 3. This CDR3 spans 16 amino acids. The CDR3 region is CASSWTSGSSYNEQFF. The DNA of the CDR3 is TGTGCCAGCAGTTGGACTAGCGGAAGCTCCTACAATGAGCAGTTCTTC.

The V and J genes are TRBV19 and TRBJ2-7; TRBD2 agrees at 13 bases. Per the germline V gene, CDR1 is LNHDA and CDR2 is SQIVND (reference sequence). This CDR3 region has 16 residues. Trimming took 5 bases from V and 0 from J; bases not matched to a gene: 4. CDR3 sequence reads: CASSPRLAGGSYEQYF. Here the CDR3 DNA reads TGTGCCAGTAGTCCCAGACTAGCGGGAGGCTCCTACGAGCAGTACTTC.

The rearrangement links TRBV28 to TRBJ1-2; D gene unclear. Germline assignment: CDR1 MDHEN and CDR2 SYDVKM. V shed 2 bases and J shed 5 bases, with 9 bases lying between them. This CDR3 spans 13 amino acids. The DNA of the CDR3 is TGTGCCAGCAGTTTAAGGGAGGCATATGGCTACACCTTC. Translating gives CASSLREAYGYTF.